The T cell receptor (beta chain) described here comes from a study of technical replicates of blood from several donors. This CDR3 has 13 amino acids. V was trimmed by 2 bases and J by 4 bases, leaving 8 bases between them. From germline, CDR1 is SGHRS and CDR2 YFSETQ. TCRdb's table, derived via immunoSEQ multiplex PCR, lists solely in-frame clones and lacks some. The table shows some 56,000 clones, with just under 95% occurring only once. This TCR was recovered from a human donor in good health. Some clones in this sample may be carry-over from other donors' samples. V usage is TRBV5-1 and J usage is TRBJ2-3; D gene ambiguous. The sequenced sample was PBMCs. CDR3 DNA sequence: TGCGCCAGCAGCTTTCCTTATTCAGATACGCAGTATTTT. As protein: CASSFPYSDTQYF.